This TCR beta chain was profiled in a study of blood T cell repertoires in COVID-19. In germline, CDR1 is SNHLY, CDR2 FYNNEI. V was trimmed by 2 bases and J by 1 base, leaving 13 bases between them. The CDR3 is 16 amino acids. The repertoire was sequenced with immunoSEQ multiplex PCR; TCRdb's copy has only in-frame clones and lacks some. The table has roughly 73,000 clones, about 88% seen once. This chain joins TRBV2 and TRBJ2-3, with a possible D match to TRBD2 (7 bases). This sequence was found in a man in his 70s with active or convalescent COVID-19. Sequenced: peripheral blood. CDR3 loop: CASSERGGLGTDTQYF. The CDR3 nucleotides read TGTGCCAGCAGTGAAAGGGGGGGGCTGGGCACAGATACGCAGTATTTT. The full variable domain, with the rest looked up from reference TRBV2 and TRBJ2-3, is EPEVTQTPSHQVTQMGQEVILRCVPISNHLYFYWYRQILGQKVEFLVSFYNNEISEKSEIFDDQFSVERPDGSNFTLKIRSTKLEDSAMYFCASSERGGLGTDTQYFGPGTRLTVL.